This record concerns one TCR beta chain sequence. Libraries were prepared by immunoSEQ multiplex PCR; TCRdb keeps only in-frame clonotypes and omits some of them. The sample gives about 15,000 clones, over 80% of which show up once; 9% to 15% is in the top ten. The data stem from a study of OX40 agonist ivuxolimab in advanced cancers. Trimming removed 5 bases from V and 0 bases from J; junction bases left unmatched: 5. This CDR3 contains 15 residues. Germline V CDR1 and CDR2: SGDLS, YYNGEE. The sequenced sample was CD4+ or CD8+ T cells sorted from blood, obtained in a trial of the OX40 agonist ivuxolimab. The sequence came from an adult with an advanced solid tumor such as melanoma, head and neck, liver or kidney cancer. This rearrangement joins TRBV9 to TRBJ2-7; 10 bases map to TRBD2. In DNA form, the CDR3 reads TGTGCCAGCAGTTCTAGCGGGAGTCCCTCCTACGAGCAGTACTTC. It codes for CASSSSGSPSYEQYF.